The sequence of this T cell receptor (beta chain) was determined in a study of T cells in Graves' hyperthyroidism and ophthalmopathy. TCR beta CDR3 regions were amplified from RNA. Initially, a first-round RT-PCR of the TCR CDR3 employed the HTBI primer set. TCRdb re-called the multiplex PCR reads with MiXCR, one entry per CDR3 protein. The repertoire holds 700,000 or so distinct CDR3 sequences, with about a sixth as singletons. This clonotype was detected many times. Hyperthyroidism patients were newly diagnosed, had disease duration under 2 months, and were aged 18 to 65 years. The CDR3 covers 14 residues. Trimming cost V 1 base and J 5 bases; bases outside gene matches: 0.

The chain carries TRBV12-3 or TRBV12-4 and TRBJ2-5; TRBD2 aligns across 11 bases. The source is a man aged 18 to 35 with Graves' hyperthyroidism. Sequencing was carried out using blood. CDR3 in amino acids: CASSLGTSGETQYF. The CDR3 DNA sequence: TGTGCCAGCAGTTTAGGGACTAGCGGGGAGACCCAGTACTTC.